The 18 T cell receptor beta chains below all came from one sample that was sequenced in a study of identifying expanded T cells in peripheral blood. Method: immunoSEQ multiplex PCR; TCRdb's copy keeps in-frame clones and lacks some. The table lists about 130,000 clones, 75% to 90% of them singletons. The source material was blood. These receptors were obtained from a person between 18 and 75 years old in good health.

The chain carries TRBV23-1 and TRBJ2-7, with a tentative D call TRBD1 (6 bases). TRBV23-1 is an ORF; its function is uncertain. The CDR3 spans 15 residues. Trimming removed 8 bases at V and 2 bases at J, with 19 bases between. The CDR3 sequence is CASGFRGSPTYEQYF. The CDR3 region has the DNA TGCGCCAGCGGCTTCAGGGGAAGTCCTACCTACGAGCAGTACTTC.

The chain joins TRBV7-3 to TRBJ1-1; 10 nucleotides agree with TRBD1. Trimming removed 5 bases from V and 3 bases from J; junction bases left unmatched: 6. Germline CDR1 and CDR2: SGHTA and FQGTGA. The CDR3 is 15 amino acids. The CDR3 coding sequence is TGTGCCAGCAGCCTTTTCGGGACAGGGGACACTGAAGCTTTCTTT. Translated: CASSLFGTGDTEAFF. Looking up the rest from reference TRBV7-3 and TRBJ1-1 gives the full variable domain: GAGVSQTPSNKVTEKGKYVELRCDPISGHTALYWYRQSLGQGPEFLIYFQGTGAADDSGLPNDRFFAVRPEGSVSTLKIQRTERGDSAVYLCASSLFGTGDTEAFFGQGTRLTVV.

The V gene is TRBV28, the J gene TRBJ1-1, with D tentatively TRBD1 (6 bases). The germline gives CDR1 MDHEN, CDR2 SYDVKM. V was clipped by 6 bases and J by 4 bases, with 18 bases between them. CDR3 size: 15 residues. This CDR3 reads CASRILGQSGTEAFF. The CDR3 coding sequence is TGTGCCAGCAGGATCCTTGGACAGAGTGGCACTGAAGCTTTCTTT. Together with reference TRBV28 and TRBJ1-1, the CDR3 gives the full variable domain: DVKVTQSSRYLVKRTGEKVFLECVQDMDHENMFWYRQDPGLGLRLIYFSYDVKMKEKGDIPEGYSVSREKKERFSLILESASTNQTSMYLCASRILGQSGTEAFFGQGTRLTVV.

The chain employs TRBV7-2 and TRBJ2-3; tentatively, D is TRBD1 (6 bases). The germline gives CDR1 SGHTA, CDR2 FQGNSA. CDR3 size: 15 residues. The V gene lost 7 bases and the J gene lost 6 bases, with 20 bases spanning the gap. In DNA, the CDR3 is TGTGCCAGCACCGTACAGGGAAACGGCTTGGATACGCAGTATTTT. It encodes CASTVQGNGLDTQYF.

CDR3 nucleotides: TGTGCCTGGAGTGTAGTGGGACGGAAGTATTTT. This translates into CAWSVVGRKYF. This chain uses TRBV30 with TRBJ2-3; TRBD1 or TRBD2 may be the D gene (5 bases each). The CDR3 is made up of 11 amino acids. CDR1 is GTSNPN and CDR2 is SVGIG in the germline V gene (reference sequence). The germline V and J ends were trimmed by 0 bases and 13 bases, with 11 bases remaining between them.

The chain recombines TRBV6-6 with TRBJ1-2; 10 bases agree with TRBD1. V gave up 10 bases and J gave up 4 bases; unmatched junction bases: 15. The CDR3 spans 16 residues. Germline CDR1 and CDR2: MNHNY and SVGAGI (reference sequence). CDR3: CATQDRGRLSGYGYTF. CDR3 sequence (DNA): TGTGCCACCCAAGACAGGGGGCGCCTCTCTGGCTATGGCTACACCTTC.

This clone was found a few times. The rearrangement links TRBV7-7 to TRBJ2-1; 7 bases match TRBD2. Germline V gene data show CDR1 as SSHAT and CDR2 as FNYEAQ (reference sequence). The junction had 11 bases not matched to a gene; V was cut back by 2 bases and J by 7 bases. The CDR3 extends over 16 amino acids. In DNA form, the CDR3 reads TGTGCCAGCAGCTTAAGAGCGGGGTCGGGCGTTAATGAGCAGTTCTTC. This gives the protein CASSLRAGSGVNEQFF.

The gene calls are TRBV11-2 and TRBJ2-7; D might be TRBD1 or TRBD2, each matching 5 bases. The CDR3 runs 16 residues. Trimming took off 4 bases at V and 2 bases at J, with 18 bases between the two ends. The germline gives CDR1 SGHAT, CDR2 FQNNGV. CDR3 DNA: TGTGCCAGCAGCTCATTTACAGGCCGGGGCACCTACGAGCAGTACTTC. This codes for CASSSFTGRGTYEQYF.

The chain's CDR3 is CATSRDSGTTHARRYEQYF. CDR3 in DNA: TGTGCCACCAGCAGAGATAGTGGGACTACCCACGCCCGCAGATACGAGCAGTACTTC. The chain recombines TRBV15 with TRBJ2-7; TRBD2 matches at 7 bases. Unmatched junction bases numbered 18, after V lost 0 bases and J lost 4 bases. The CDR3 extends over 19 amino acids. Germline CDR1 LNHNV, CDR2 YYDKDF (reference sequence). Based on the CDR3 plus reference TRBV15 and TRBJ2-7, the full variable domain is DAMVIQNPRYQVTQFGKPVTLSCSQTLNHNVMYWYQQKSSQAPKLLFHYYDKDFNNEADTPDNFQSRRPNTSFCFLDIRSPGLGDTAMYLCATSRDSGTTHARRYEQYFGPGTRLTVT.

The rearrangement links TRBV29-1 to TRBJ2-1, with D perhaps given as TRBD1 or TRBD2 (5 bases each). Germline V CDR1 and CDR2: SQVTM, ANQGSEA. V shed 7 bases and J shed 0 bases, with 13 bases lying between them. CDR3 size: 14 residues. CDR3 DNA sequence: TGCAGCGCCCACCCAGGGACCTCCTACAATGAGCAGTTCTTC. Translation gives CSAHPGTSYNEQFF.

The chain couples TRBV10-3 to TRBJ2-7, with TRBD2 matching 11 bases. The CDR3 totals 17 residues. The V segment lost 10 bases and the J segment 2 bases; nucleotides outside the gene matches: 16. Germline values: CDR1 ENHRY, CDR2 SYGVKD. CDR3 in amino acids: CATARDSQTSGTYEQYF. The CDR3 bases are TGTGCCACCGCCAGGGACAGCCAGACTAGCGGGACCTACGAGCAGTACTTC.

The chain carries TRBV10-3 and TRBJ1-5, with no clear D. The CDR3 totals 13 residues. The germline CDR1 and CDR2 sequences are ENHRY and SYGVKD. Trimming cost V 2 bases and J 7 bases, with 9 bases left between them. The CDR3 DNA sequence: TGTGCCATCAGTGAGGAGGAAGGACAGCCCCAGCATTTT. Translating gives CAISEEEGQPQHF.

The J gene is TRBJ2-1, the V gene TRBV10-1, with D maybe TRBD1 (6 bases). This CDR3 spans 16 amino acids. V was clipped by 7 bases and J by 1 base, with 17 bases between them. Germline V gene sequence: CDR1 WNHNN, CDR2 SYGVQD (reference sequence). The CDR3 DNA sequence: TGCGCCAGCACTAGGACAGAATTACGTTCCTACAATGAGCAGTTCTTC. It yields the protein CASTRTELRSYNEQFF.

This chain joins TRBV27 and TRBJ2-7, with a weak D call TRBD2 (6 bases). The CDR3 covers 15 residues. V lost 3 bases to trimming and J lost 5 bases, with 17 bases between them. The germline gives CDR1 MNHEY, CDR2 SMNVEV (reference sequence). The CDR3 region is CASSFRRDGSNEQYF. CDR3 DNA sequence: TGTGCCAGCAGTTTTCGGCGGGATGGGTCCAACGAGCAGTACTTC.

V usage is TRBV10-3 and J usage is TRBJ1-2, with D tentatively TRBD1 (5 bases). V was shortened by 4 bases and J by 8 bases, with 14 bases between the two germline ends. The CDR3 has 13 residues. CDR1 is ENHRY, CDR2 SYGVKD, per germline. The CDR3 reads CAISAGTLEGYTF. CDR3 in DNA: TGTGCCATCAGTGCCGGGACTTTGGAAGGCTACACCTTC.

The sample holds a few counts of this clone. This chain links TRBV27 with TRBJ2-7, with a weak D call TRBD1 (5 bases). The CDR3 is 15 residues long. Germline CDR1 and CDR2: MNHEY and SMNVEV (reference sequence). Trimming took off 1 base at V and 7 bases at J, with 17 bases between the two ends. The CDR3 DNA reads as TGTGCCAGCAGTTTATTTTTATCAGGTCAGGGTGAGCAGTACTTC. As protein: CASSLFLSGQGEQYF.

The chain joins TRBV28 to TRBJ1-4; 9 bases are shared with TRBD1. Per the germline V gene, CDR1 is MDHEN and CDR2 is SYDVKM. The V segment lost 2 bases and the J segment 9 bases; nucleotides outside the gene matches: 4. This CDR3 is built from 14 residues. CDR3 coding DNA: TGTGCCAGCAGTTTAGGGGACAGGGAGCAAAAACTGTTTTTT. Translation: CASSLGDREQKLFF.

The chain links TRBV4-3 to TRBJ1-2; no clear D. The CDR3 is 14 residues long. Germline loops: CDR1 LGHNA, CDR2 YSLEER. Trimming removed 3 bases from V and 0 bases from J, with 8 bases in between. The CDR3 DNA reads TGCGCCAGCAGCCAGAGGGTAGCTAACTATGGCTACACCTTC. Amino acid sequence: CASSQRVANYGYTF.